This T cell receptor beta chain came from a study of cytomegalovirus exposure and HLA in healthy donors. At the level of the study: Approximately 80 million unique TCRs, all from HLA-typed donors, were included in an early release of the data.

Study-level findings and limits: In a later analysis, compared with equally common non-associated chains, HLA-associated beta chains were more expanded. Specific recognition of CMV antigens was confirmed in vitro for a few chains (all CMV-associated). Later on, a genetic analysis was performed. It linked a missense variant in DCLRE1C with V- and J-gene trimming of TCR beta.

In the case of this clone: Its antigen is not identified.

The PCR made use of 60 Vbeta and 13 Jbeta primers. The table came from immunoSEQ multiplex PCR; TCRdb's copy has only in-frame clones and leaves some out. This sample has 150,000 to 200,000 clones, with around 80% found just once. This sequence originates from a woman in her 30s in good health and CMV-seronegative. The sequencing sample was made of PBMCs.

The CDR3 DNA is TGCGCCAGCAGGTGGGGGACTAGCGGGGACTACGAGCAGTACTTC. Amino acids: CASRWGTSGDYEQYF. The chain links TRBV10-2 to TRBJ2-7, with 13 bases matching TRBD2. With 6 bases clipped from V and 3 bases from J, the junction kept 5 bases outside the gene matches. Germline V gene data show CDR1 as WSHSY and CDR2 as SAAADI. The CDR3 has 15 amino acids.